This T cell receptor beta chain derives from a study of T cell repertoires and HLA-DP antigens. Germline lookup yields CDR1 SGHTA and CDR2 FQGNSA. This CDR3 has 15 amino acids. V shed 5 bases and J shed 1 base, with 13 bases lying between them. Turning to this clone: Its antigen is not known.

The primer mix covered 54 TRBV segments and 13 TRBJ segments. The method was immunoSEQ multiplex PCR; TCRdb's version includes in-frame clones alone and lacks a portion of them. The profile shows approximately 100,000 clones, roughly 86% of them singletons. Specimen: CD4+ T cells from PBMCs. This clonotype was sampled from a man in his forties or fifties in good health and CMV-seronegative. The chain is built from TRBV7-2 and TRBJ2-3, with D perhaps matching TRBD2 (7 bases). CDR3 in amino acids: CASSRQAGGTDTQYF. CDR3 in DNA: TGTGCCAGCAGCCGACAGGCGGGGGGCACAGATACGCAGTATTTT.